This passage covers 14 T cell receptor beta chains from one sample sequenced in a study of patients and donors after allogeneic stem cell transplantation. Each CDR3 protein is one row after TCRdb ran MiXCR on the RT-PCR reads. The sample consists of about 110,000 distinct CDR3 sequences, around 36% of them appearing once. Sequences were obtained from blood, either unsorted or a sorted T cell fraction (not recorded which). The receptors here all came from a human donor who was either an allogeneic HSCT recipient or a stem cell or donor lymphocyte infusion donor (not recorded which). It is not recorded whose cells these are; they may come from a transplant donor.

This chain connects TRBV10-3 to TRBJ2-3, with TRBD2 identical over 7 bases. Germline CDR1 reads ENHRY; CDR2 reads SYGVKD. V was pared by 4 bases and J by 2 bases, with 3 bases of the junction left unmatched. The CDR3 sequence is 14 residues long. The CDR3 loop reads CAISGAGVTDTQYF. In DNA form, the CDR3 reads TGTGCCATCAGTGGGGCGGGAGTCACAGATACGCAGTATTTT.

The CDR3 reads CSVETGTGIDEQYF. The CDR3 DNA sequence: TGCAGCGTTGAAACTGGGACAGGGATCGACGAGCAGTACTTC. The gene calls are TRBV29-1 and TRBJ2-7; 9 bases map to TRBD1. In germline, CDR1 is SQVTM, CDR2 ANQGSEA. Trimming at V came to 2 bases and at J to 5 bases, leaving 7 bases not matched to a gene. CDR3 length: 14 residues.

The J gene is TRBJ2-1, the V gene TRBV12-3 or TRBV12-4; D is possibly TRBD1 or TRBD2 (5 bases each). The CDR3 covers 15 residues. V dropped 5 bases and J dropped 7 bases, with 18 bases sitting between them. The CDR3 loop is CASSPLPGPQNEQFF. DNA of the CDR3: TGTGCCAGCAGTCCTCTCCCGGGACCTCAAAATGAGCAGTTCTTC.

This clonotype came up many times. CDR3 protein: CASSPDRANTEAFF. CDR3 sequence (DNA): TGCGCCAGCAGTCCCGACAGGGCCAACACTGAAGCTTTCTTT. The gene calls are TRBV10-2 and TRBJ1-1, with 7 bases fitting TRBD1. CDR1 and CDR2 (germline): WSHSY, SAAADI. The V segment lost 5 bases and the J segment 2 bases; nucleotides outside the gene matches: 5. The CDR3 is 14 residues long.

The V call is TRBV29-1, the J call TRBJ2-7; maybe TRBD2 (5 bases). The length of the CDR3 is 11 residues. Germline lookup yields CDR1 SQVTM and CDR2 ANQGSEA. Deletions cut 4 bases from V and 9 bases from J, with 13 bases between. CDR3 bases: TGCAGCGTTGGTCTCGGACTGGGGCAGTACTTC. It codes for CSVGLGLGQYF.

This chain connects TRBV27 to TRBJ2-7, with D uncertain. CDR3 length: 14 amino acids. The germline V and J ends were trimmed by 5 bases and 5 bases, with 16 bases remaining between them. Germline CDR1 is MNHEY and CDR2 is SMNVEV (reference sequence). CDR3 sequence (DNA): TGTGCCAGCAGTCCGGTCCTCTCATACGACGAGCAGTACTTC. Its protein is CASSPVLSYDEQYF.

The sample holds many counts of this clonotype. The rearrangement uses TRBV12-3 or TRBV12-4 and TRBJ2-5; 15 nucleotides line up with TRBD2. The CDR3 is 16 amino acids. After removal of 5 bases from V and 3 bases from J, the junction contained 4 bases not matched to a gene. Here the CDR3 reads CASSLWTSGREETQYF. The CDR3 DNA reads TGTGCCAGCAGTCTGTGGACTAGCGGGAGGGAAGAGACCCAGTACTTC.

The chain recombines TRBV20-1 with TRBJ2-3; 14 nucleotides match TRBD2. The V and J ends lost 5 bases and 8 bases, in that order; junction bases with no gene match: 9. There are 15 residues in the CDR3. Germline CDR1 DFQATT, CDR2 SNEGSKA (reference sequence). The CDR3, as DNA: TGCAGTGCTCCGACGCCGACTAGCGGGAGGGGTACGCAGTATTTT. This codes for CSAPTPTSGRGTQYF.

The rearrangement uses TRBV13 and TRBJ2-6; D is unresolved. Germline V gene sequence: CDR1 PRHDT, CDR2 FYEKMQ (reference sequence). The CDR3 is made up of 13 amino acids. Trimming removed 6 bases at V and 2 bases at J, with 5 bases between. CDR3 region: CASSSPGANVLTF. The DNA of the CDR3 is TGTGCCAGCAGTTCCCCTGGGGCCAACGTCCTGACTTTC.

The rearrangement joins TRBV29-1 to TRBJ2-1; D is possibly TRBD1 or TRBD2 (5 bases each). The germline gives CDR1 SQVTM, CDR2 ANQGSEA. Trimming stripped 2 bases from V and 8 bases from J, with 10 bases between. The CDR3 sequence is 12 residues long. Here the CDR3 reads CSVESRDDEQFF. DNA of the CDR3: TGCAGCGTTGAAAGCAGGGACGATGAGCAGTTCTTC.

The rearrangement uses TRBV4-2 and TRBJ2-2; 8 nucleotides align to TRBD1. J gave up 7 bases and V 3 bases, and 10 bases lay outside the gene matches. Germline V gives CDR1 LGHNA, CDR2 YNFKEQ. This CDR3 contains 16 residues. The CDR3 reads CASSHYGQGSVGELFF. CDR3 DNA sequence: TGTGCCAGCAGCCATTACGGACAGGGTTCGGTCGGGGAGCTGTTTTTT.

This clonotype was counted between two and nine times. V and J are TRBV6-5 and TRBJ2-7; D remains ambiguous. This CDR3 has 11 amino acids. The V gene lost 6 bases and the J gene lost 4 bases, with 7 bases spanning the gap. The V gene's germline CDR1 is MNHEY and CDR2 SVGAGI. CDR3 amino acids: CASRDVYEQYF. As DNA, the CDR3 is TGTGCCAGCAGGGACGTATACGAGCAGTACTTC.

V and J are TRBV12-3 or TRBV12-4 and TRBJ2-7; 12 nucleotides agree with TRBD2. V was clipped by 9 bases and J by 2 bases; unmatched bases: 14. The CDR3 is 17 amino acids. CDR3 in amino acids: CARTTLIGLAGPYEQYF. The CDR3 bases are TGTGCCAGGACGACTCTGATCGGACTAGCGGGACCCTACGAGCAGTACTTC.

The V call is TRBV20-1, the J call TRBJ1-2; 7 bases agree with TRBD1. This CDR3 is 12 amino acids long. The germline V gene encodes CDR1 DFQATT and CDR2 SNEGSKA (reference sequence). Trimming took 5 bases from V and 6 from J; bases not matched to a gene: 6. CDR3 nucleotides: TGCAGTGCTCACAGGGGTAGTAATGGCTACACCTTC. Translating it yields CSAHRGSNGYTF.